This T cell receptor (beta chain) came from a study of blood T cell repertoires in COVID-19. V was pared by 4 bases and J by 4 bases, with 9 bases between. Germline V lookup: CDR1 SGHAT, CDR2 FQDESV (reference sequence). There are 13 residues in the CDR3. Method: immunoSEQ multiplex PCR; TCRdb's copy keeps in-frame clones and lacks some. The sample has over 200,000 clones, more than 75% seen once; the top ten hold about 16%. The sample comprised PBMCs or T cells enriched from blood (not recorded which). The chain has TRBV11-1 and TRBJ2-3; maybe TRBD2 (7 bases). The receptor comes from a man aged 18-30 years who had recovered from COVID-19. The CDR3 DNA reads as TGTGCCAGCAGCTGGGGGGGCCCAGATACGCAGTATTTT. It yields the protein CASSWGGPDTQYF.